Listed below are T cell receptor beta chains from one sample, sequenced in a study of T-cell memory formation after mild COVID-19. Via MiXCR, TCRdb re-called the 5' RACE reads, giving one row per CDR3 protein. Here the sample spans approximately 45,000 distinct CDR3 sequences, around 6.1% being singletons. Sequencing was done on a sample of PBMCs or a T cell subset sorted from them (not recorded which). These TCRs come from an adult who had mild COVID-19 (a few samples of this study predate the infection). Cell type and time point are not known. CDR3s include the opening cysteine and the closing phenylalanine or tryptophan. The order of the fields is CDR3 DNA, CDR3 protein, J gene, V gene, clone size, CDR3 length, D gene. The D gene is left open where the match is weak. The size entry is marked missing in some rows and otherwise reads once, few, many or a size class.

CDR3 DNA: TGTGCCAGCAGCGGCCCTAGCAATCAGCCCCAGCATTTT; CDR3 protein: CASSGPSNQPQHF; J gene: TRBJ1-5; V gene: TRBV12-3/TRBV12-4; clone size: many; CDR3 length: 13; D gene: NA
CDR3 DNA: TGTGCCAGCTCCTGGGTTAGCGGCAGCACAGATACGCAGTATTTT; CDR3 protein: CASSWVSGSTDTQYF; J gene: TRBJ2-3; V gene: TRBV7-9; clone size: NA; CDR3 length: 15; D gene: NA
CDR3 DNA: TGTGCTAGTGGCGAAGGGGTCACTGGGGCCAACGTCCTGACTTTC; CDR3 protein: CASGEGVTGANVLTF; J gene: TRBJ2-6; V gene: TRBV12-5; clone size: NA; CDR3 length: 15; D gene: NA
CDR3 DNA: TGTGCCAGCAGCTCCAGCAGGGTTATCGGGGCCAAAAACATTCAGTACTTC; CDR3 protein: CASSSSRVIGAKNIQYF; J gene: TRBJ2-4; V gene: TRBV6-5; clone size: NA; CDR3 length: 17; D gene: NA
CDR3 DNA: TGTGCCTGGAGTGAACAGGGGCTCGAGCAGTACTTC; CDR3 protein: CAWSEQGLEQYF; J gene: TRBJ2-7; V gene: TRBV30; clone size: NA; CDR3 length: 12; D gene: TRBD1
CDR3 DNA: TGTGCCAGCAGCTTAGGAATAGGGGAGGACACTGAAGCTTTCTTT; CDR3 protein: CASSLGIGEDTEAFF; J gene: TRBJ1-1; V gene: TRBV7-9; clone size: medium-sized; CDR3 length: 15; D gene: NA
CDR3 DNA: TGTGCCAGCAGTGCAAACGGGGGGAGGGTGGAGACCCAGTACTTC; CDR3 protein: CASSANGGRVETQYF; J gene: TRBJ2-5; V gene: TRBV6-2/TRBV6-3; clone size: few; CDR3 length: 15; D gene: TRBD2
CDR3 DNA: TGTGCCATCAGTGAAGGTCCAGCCAGCACAGATACGCAGTATTTT; CDR3 protein: CAISEGPASTDTQYF; J gene: TRBJ2-3; V gene: TRBV10-3; clone size: NA; CDR3 length: 15; D gene: NA
CDR3 DNA: TGTGCCAGCAGCATGGGACAGATTAATGAAAAACTGTTTTTT; CDR3 protein: CASSMGQINEKLFF; J gene: TRBJ1-4; V gene: TRBV7-2; clone size: many; CDR3 length: 14; D gene: TRBD1
CDR3 DNA: TGCGCCAGCAGCCCATCGACAGCCTACGAGCAGTACTTC; CDR3 protein: CASSPSTAYEQYF; J gene: TRBJ2-7; V gene: TRBV5-1; clone size: many; CDR3 length: 13; D gene: NA
CDR3 DNA: TGTGCCTGGAGTGTACCCACTGGATACACAGATACGCAGTATTTT; CDR3 protein: CAWSVPTGYTDTQYF; J gene: TRBJ2-3; V gene: TRBV30; clone size: few; CDR3 length: 15; D gene: NA
CDR3 DNA: TGTGCCAGCAGTCCCTTAACAGGGGAGGAGACCCAGTACTTC; CDR3 protein: CASSPLTGEETQYF; J gene: TRBJ2-5; V gene: TRBV12-3/TRBV12-4; clone size: few; CDR3 length: 14; D gene: TRBD1
CDR3 DNA: TGCGCCAGCAGCCAAGATCGGGGTTCCTACAATGAGCAGTTCTTC; CDR3 protein: CASSQDRGSYNEQFF; J gene: TRBJ2-1; V gene: TRBV4-3; clone size: many; CDR3 length: 15; D gene: NA
CDR3 DNA: TGTGCCAGCAGCCAAAACGAGATCCAAGAGACCCAGTACTTC; CDR3 protein: CASSQNEIQETQYF; J gene: TRBJ2-5; V gene: TRBV6-2/TRBV6-3; clone size: many; CDR3 length: 14; D gene: NA
CDR3 DNA: TGTGCCAGCAGCTTAATAGGAACTAAGGGACATTTTAACACTGAAGCTTTCTTT; CDR3 protein: CASSLIGTKGHFNTEAFF; J gene: TRBJ1-1; V gene: TRBV7-9; clone size: NA; CDR3 length: 18; D gene: NA
CDR3 DNA: TGTGCCAGCAGCTTGTCTAGACAAGAGACCCAGTACTTC; CDR3 protein: CASSLSRQETQYF; J gene: TRBJ2-5; V gene: TRBV7-3; clone size: many; CDR3 length: 13; D gene: NA
CDR3 DNA: TGCGCCAGCAGGGGAAGTGGGGGCCGCGGCACTGAAGCTTTCTTT; CDR3 protein: CASRGSGGRGTEAFF; J gene: TRBJ1-1; V gene: TRBV4-1; clone size: few; CDR3 length: 15; D gene: NA
CDR3 DNA: TGTGCCAGCTCACCAGGACTAGCGGGGGGGTACAATGAGCAGTTCTTC; CDR3 protein: CASSPGLAGGYNEQFF; J gene: TRBJ2-1; V gene: TRBV18; clone size: medium-sized; CDR3 length: 16; D gene: TRBD2
CDR3 DNA: TGCAGCGTTAGCCGGGGGCGAACCGGGGAGCTGTTTTTT; CDR3 protein: CSVSRGRTGELFF; J gene: TRBJ2-2; V gene: TRBV29-1; clone size: many; CDR3 length: 13; D gene: NA
CDR3 DNA: TGTGCCAGCAGCCTCCTTAGGGGGATGGATACGCAGTATTTT; CDR3 protein: CASSLLRGMDTQYF; J gene: TRBJ2-3; V gene: TRBV4-2; clone size: many; CDR3 length: 14; D gene: NA
CDR3 DNA: TGCAGTGCTAGAGGGACAGACAATCAGCCCCAGCATTTT; CDR3 protein: CSARGTDNQPQHF; J gene: TRBJ1-5; V gene: TRBV20-1; clone size: many; CDR3 length: 13; D gene: NA
CDR3 DNA: TGTGCCAGCAGCTTGCGGGGGGGAATACAAGAGACCCAGTACTTC; CDR3 protein: CASSLRGGIQETQYF; J gene: TRBJ2-5; V gene: TRBV7-3; clone size: many; CDR3 length: 15; D gene: TRBD2
CDR3 DNA: TGTGCCAGCAGTACACAGGGCCTAACGACGGAGACCCAGTACTTC; CDR3 protein: CASSTQGLTTETQYF; J gene: TRBJ2-5; V gene: TRBV27; clone size: many; CDR3 length: 15; D gene: NA
CDR3 DNA: TGCAGTGCCAACGGCATGCAAGATACGCAGTATTTT; CDR3 protein: CSANGMQDTQYF; J gene: TRBJ2-3; V gene: TRBV20-1; clone size: many; CDR3 length: 12; D gene: NA
CDR3 DNA: TGTGCCTGGAGTGTGGACCACAATCAGCCCCAGCATTTT; CDR3 protein: CAWSVDHNQPQHF; J gene: TRBJ1-5; V gene: TRBV30; clone size: few; CDR3 length: 13; D gene: NA
CDR3 DNA: TGTGCCCGCTTCGACAGGGGAAGATTTGGAAACACCATATATTTT; CDR3 protein: CARFDRGRFGNTIYF; J gene: TRBJ1-3; V gene: TRBV30; clone size: few; CDR3 length: 15; D gene: TRBD1
CDR3 DNA: TGTGCCAGCAGCGTATTTACAGGGGGCCTTGAGCAGTTCTTC; CDR3 protein: CASSVFTGGLEQFF; J gene: TRBJ2-1; V gene: TRBV9; clone size: few; CDR3 length: 14; D gene: TRBD1
CDR3 DNA: TGTGCCAGTAGTATGGAGGGTTTAGCGGGTCAGCCCCAGCATTTT; CDR3 protein: CASSMEGLAGQPQHF; J gene: TRBJ1-5; V gene: TRBV19; clone size: NA; CDR3 length: 15; D gene: NA
CDR3 DNA: TGTGCCAGCTCCCCCTTGGGTTCCGAGCAGTACTTC; CDR3 protein: CASSPLGSEQYF; J gene: TRBJ2-7; V gene: TRBV18; clone size: many; CDR3 length: 12; D gene: NA
CDR3 DNA: TGTGCCAGCAGCTCGAGACTGTACTCCTACAATGAGCAGTTCTTC; CDR3 protein: CASSSRLYSYNEQFF; J gene: TRBJ2-1; V gene: TRBV7-6; clone size: many; CDR3 length: 15; D gene: NA
CDR3 DNA: TGCGCCAGCAGCTTGGAGGCGGGGCAACGTGAGCAGTTCTTC; CDR3 protein: CASSLEAGQREQFF; J gene: TRBJ2-1; V gene: TRBV5-1; clone size: many; CDR3 length: 14; D gene: NA
CDR3 DNA: TGTGCCAGCAGCTCGGGGGCCCAAAACATTCAGTACTTC; CDR3 protein: CASSSGAQNIQYF; J gene: TRBJ2-4; V gene: TRBV7-2; clone size: many; CDR3 length: 13; D gene: NA
CDR3 DNA: TGTGCCAGCTCACCTGATTACAATGAGCAGTTCTTC; CDR3 protein: CASSPDYNEQFF; J gene: TRBJ2-1; V gene: TRBV18; clone size: many; CDR3 length: 12; D gene: NA
CDR3 DNA: TGTGCCAGCAGCCCTGACAGCATCGAGCAGTACTTC; CDR3 protein: CASSPDSIEQYF; J gene: TRBJ2-7; V gene: TRBV7-9; clone size: many; CDR3 length: 12; D gene: NA
CDR3 DNA: TGTGCCAGTAGTATAGATGGCTTTTTGACGGTTGTACAGCCCCAGCATTTT; CDR3 protein: CASSIDGFLTVVQPQHF; J gene: TRBJ1-5; V gene: TRBV19; clone size: few; CDR3 length: 17; D gene: NA
CDR3 DNA: TGTGCCAGGGGGAGCCGGGACAGAGCTTACGAGCAGTACTTC; CDR3 protein: CARGSRDRAYEQYF; J gene: TRBJ2-7; V gene: TRBV12-3/TRBV12-4; clone size: many; CDR3 length: 14; D gene: TRBD1
CDR3 DNA: TGTGCCAGCAGTTACACGGACAGGAGCTCCTACGAGCAGTACTTC; CDR3 protein: CASSYTDRSSYEQYF; J gene: TRBJ2-7; V gene: TRBV6-5; clone size: NA; CDR3 length: 15; D gene: TRBD1
CDR3 DNA: TGCAGTTTGGAGGGTGGCACCGGGGAGCTGTTTTTT; CDR3 protein: CSLEGGTGELFF; J gene: TRBJ2-2; V gene: TRBV20-1; clone size: many; CDR3 length: 12; D gene: NA
CDR3 DNA: TGTGCCAGCAGTCGGGGCTACGGGAACACTGAAGCTTTCTTT; CDR3 protein: CASSRGYGNTEAFF; J gene: TRBJ1-1; V gene: TRBV14; clone size: NA; CDR3 length: 14; D gene: NA
CDR3 DNA: TGTGCCAGCAGCTTGGGACCCAAGTACAATGAGCAGTTCTTC; CDR3 protein: CASSLGPKYNEQFF; J gene: TRBJ2-1; V gene: TRBV7-8; clone size: once; CDR3 length: 14; D gene: NA
CDR3 DNA: TGTGCCTGGAGTCGCGGACAGGGCAAAAACGAGCAGTACTTC; CDR3 protein: CAWSRGQGKNEQYF; J gene: TRBJ2-7; V gene: TRBV30; clone size: many; CDR3 length: 14; D gene: TRBD1
CDR3 DNA: TGCAGTGCTAGCCGGGGGACCCGGAACACTGAAGCTTTCTTT; CDR3 protein: CSASRGTRNTEAFF; J gene: TRBJ1-1; V gene: TRBV20-1; clone size: many; CDR3 length: 14; D gene: NA
CDR3 DNA: TGTGCCAGCAGTTCTGGACAGGGGGTCTATGGCTACACCTTC; CDR3 protein: CASSSGQGVYGYTF; J gene: TRBJ1-2; V gene: TRBV12-3/TRBV12-4; clone size: many; CDR3 length: 14; D gene: TRBD1
CDR3 DNA: TGTGCCAGCAGCCATGGGGACCGCCCGAGGAACTATGGCTACACCTTC; CDR3 protein: CASSHGDRPRNYGYTF; J gene: TRBJ1-2; V gene: TRBV3-1; clone size: NA; CDR3 length: 16; D gene: NA
CDR3 DNA: TGCGCCAGCTCCTCACAGGGGCTTCGTGAAAAACTGTTTTTT; CDR3 protein: CASSSQGLREKLFF; J gene: TRBJ1-4; V gene: TRBV5-1; clone size: few; CDR3 length: 14; D gene: TRBD1
CDR3 DNA: TGTGCCATCAGGGGGAGTACAGGGGCCGATGGCTACACCTTC; CDR3 protein: CAIRGSTGADGYTF; J gene: TRBJ1-2; V gene: TRBV10-3; clone size: few; CDR3 length: 14; D gene: TRBD1
CDR3 DNA: TGTGCCACCAGTGATTCGAGGGCGGTGGATGAAAAACTGTTTTTT; CDR3 protein: CATSDSRAVDEKLFF; J gene: TRBJ1-4; V gene: TRBV24-1; clone size: many; CDR3 length: 15; D gene: NA
CDR3 DNA: TGTGCCAGCAGCCACTTCCGGGATCGCAGCAAGAATACGCAGTATTTT; CDR3 protein: CASSHFRDRSKNTQYF; J gene: TRBJ2-3; V gene: TRBV3-1; clone size: NA; CDR3 length: 16; D gene: NA